Each of the 25 T cell receptor beta chains below was sequenced from the same sample in a study of shared clonotypes between healthy human individuals. Method: immunoSEQ multiplex PCR; TCRdb's copy keeps in-frame clones and lacks some. The sample consists of about 1.5 million clones, 96% of them appearing once. The source material was naive CD4+ T cells sorted from blood. As for subset: CD45RA+ positively selected. These receptors were obtained from a man aged 25-45 years in good health.

The gene calls are TRBV5-1 and TRBJ2-7, with 9 positions matching TRBD1. With V trimmed by 4 bases and J by 6 bases, 8 bases remained unmatched. The CDR3 is 14 amino acids. Germline-derived CDR1 and CDR2 are SGHRS and YFSETQ. CDR3 coding DNA: TGCGCCAGCAGCCTAACTCGACAGGGGGGCGAGCAGTACTTC. It codes for CASSLTRQGGEQYF.

The rearrangement links TRBV7-9 to TRBJ2-5; 11 nucleotides match TRBD2. J gave up 1 base and V 5 bases, and 6 bases lay outside the gene matches. The germline CDR1 and CDR2 sequences are SEHNR and FQNEAQ (reference sequence). The CDR3 sequence is 16 residues long. The CDR3 protein is CASSPTGTSGQETQYF. DNA for the CDR3: TGTGCCAGCAGCCCAACCGGGACTAGCGGCCAAGAGACCCAGTACTTC.

The rearrangement joins TRBV9 to TRBJ2-1; 10 bases fit TRBD2. J gave up 6 bases and V 3 bases, and 3 bases lay outside the gene matches. Germline CDR1 is SGDLS and CDR2 is YYNGEE. CDR3 length: 14 residues. Here the CDR3 reads CASSARLAGNEQFF. The DNA of the CDR3 is TGTGCCAGCAGCGCTCGACTAGCGGGCAATGAGCAGTTCTTC.

The chain couples TRBV19 to TRBJ1-2; D call uncertain. The germline V gene has CDR1 LNHDA and CDR2 SQIVND (reference sequence). V lost 8 bases to trimming and J lost 7 bases, with 11 bases between them. This CDR3 is built from 11 residues. CDR3 DNA: TGTGCCAGTGGCAAGTTATCTGGCTACACCTTC. Amino acid sequence: CASGKLSGYTF.

The chain combines TRBV6-5 with TRBJ2-2; 11 bases are a match to TRBD2. This CDR3 is 15 amino acids long. CDR1 and CDR2 (germline): MNHEY, SVGAGI. The V gene end was trimmed by 10 bases and the J gene end by 7 bases; junction bases not matched to a gene: 11. The chain's CDR3 is CATKSAGTSGGELFF. In nucleotides, the CDR3 is TGTGCCACGAAGTCTGCCGGGACTAGCGGCGGGGAGCTGTTTTTT.

The genes are TRBV5-1 and TRBJ1-4; D possibly corresponds to TRBD1 (6 bases). Germline V gives CDR1 SGHRS, CDR2 YFSETQ. The ends were cut back, 2 bases at V and 11 bases at J, with 22 bases in the middle. The CDR3 is 16 residues long. CDR3 coding DNA: TGCGCCAGCAGCTTACAAGGGGGTGATCTACCCCGTAAACTGTTTTTT. This translates into CASSLQGGDLPRKLFF.

The chain has TRBV6-8 and TRBJ1-5; 7 nucleotides align to TRBD1. Germline values: CDR1 MNHGY, CDR2 SAAAGT. The CDR3 runs to 15 residues. The junction had 9 bases not matched to a gene; V was cut back by 6 bases and J by 4 bases. Written as DNA, the CDR3 is TGTGCCAGCAGAAATAAAGGGACAGAGAATCAGCCCCAGCATTTT. It yields the protein CASRNKGTENQPQHF.

The V and J genes are TRBV5-1 and TRBJ1-1, with 8 bases identical to TRBD1. Per the germline V gene, CDR1 is SGHRS and CDR2 is YFSETQ. With 4 bases clipped from V and 4 bases from J, the junction kept 6 bases outside the gene matches. The CDR3 length is 14 residues. The CDR3 loop reads CASSLTGTGTEAFF. The CDR3, as DNA: TGCGCCAGCAGCCTAACCGGGACAGGCACTGAAGCTTTCTTT.

The sample holds one count of this clone. This chain links TRBV9 with TRBJ2-2; D remains unclear. V lost 4 bases and J lost 1, with 17 bases in between. The length of the CDR3 is 17 residues. Germline loops: CDR1 SGDLS, CDR2 YYNGEE. CDR3 nucleotide sequence: TGTGCCAGCAGCCCCGAGAGAGCACGCCAGAACACCGGGGAGCTGTTTTTT. Protein product: CASSPERARQNTGELFF.

Concerning this clone: Within the sample, other DNA sequences also encode this same CDR3. Here the CDR3 reads CASSLGRTGPNNKETQYF. Written as DNA, the CDR3 is TGTGCCAGCAGCTTAGGCAGGACAGGGCCGAATAACAAAGAGACCCAGTACTTC. J is TRBJ2-5 and V is TRBV7-9, with 8 nucleotides matching TRBD1. V was pared by 1 base and J by 3 bases, with 13 bases of the junction left unmatched. This CDR3 has 18 residues. Germline V gene lookup returns CDR1 SEHNR and CDR2 FQNEAQ (reference sequence).

This chain connects TRBV5-1 to TRBJ2-7; D gene unclear. The V end lost 0 bases, the J end lost 1 base, and 8 bases lay between the germline ends. This CDR3 is built from 14 residues. Germline V lookup: CDR1 SGHRS, CDR2 YFSETQ. CDR3 sequence (DNA): TGCGCCAGCAGCTTGGAGGACGGATCCTACGAGCAGTACTTC. Its protein product is CASSLEDGSYEQYF.

The chain joins TRBV6-5 to TRBJ2-1, with 9 bases matching TRBD2. Germline V lookup: CDR1 MNHEY, CDR2 SVGAGI. V trimming: 4 bases; J trimming: 5 bases; junction bases outside the gene matches: 9. There are 16 residues in the CDR3. CDR3 bases: TGTGCCAGCAGTTTTTCAGGACTAGCGAAAAACAATGAGCAGTTCTTC. Its translation is CASSFSGLAKNNEQFF.

The V call is TRBV15, the J call TRBJ1-2, with 9 positions matching TRBD1. Germline V CDR1 and CDR2: LNHNV, YYDKDF (reference sequence). J gave up 4 bases and V 4 bases, and 7 bases lay outside the gene matches. CDR3 size: 15 residues. CDR3 loop: CATSTRGQGLYGYTF. The CDR3 DNA follows: TGTGCCACCAGCACCCGCGGACAGGGGCTCTATGGCTACACCTTC.

This chain connects TRBV5-1 to TRBJ2-2, with 11 bases identical to TRBD2. The CDR3 has 19 amino acids. Losses at the gene ends were 7 bases for V and 4 bases for J; bases not matched to a gene: 18. The germline CDR1 and CDR2 sequences are SGHRS and YFSETQ. In nucleotides, the CDR3 is TGCGCCAGCCGACAACCACGGGAGAGTAGCGGGAGGGCCACCGGGGAGCTGTTTTTT. Translating gives CASRQPRESSGRATGELFF.

This rearrangement joins TRBV5-1 to TRBJ2-1; D is unclear. The germline gives CDR1 SGHRS, CDR2 YFSETQ. This CDR3 contains 13 residues. Deletions cut 6 bases from V and 8 bases from J, with 15 bases between. CDR3 nucleotides: TGCGCCAGCAATCTGGACCTTTCTGATGAGCAGTTCTTC. Protein sequence: CASNLDLSDEQFF. Supplemented by reference TRBV5-1 and TRBJ2-1, the full variable domain reads KAGVTQTPRYLIKTRGQQVTLSCSPISGHRSVSWYQQTPGQGLQFLFEYFSETQRNKGNFPGRFSGRQFSNSRSEMNVSTLELGDSALYLCASNLDLSDEQFFGPGTRLTVL.

The gene calls are TRBV6-6 and TRBJ2-1, with 9 positions matching TRBD1. The CDR3 runs to 14 residues. Trimming cost V 6 bases and J 7 bases; bases outside gene matches: 7. From germline, CDR1 is MNHNY and CDR2 SVGAGI (reference sequence). The CDR3 spells CASSLRDRENEQFF. DNA of the CDR3: TGTGCCAGCAGCCTCAGGGACAGGGAAAATGAGCAGTTCTTC.

The chain joins TRBV2 to TRBJ2-7, with D unresolved. Trimming took 1 base from V and 0 from J, leaving 7 bases between them. The CDR3 sequence is 14 residues long. Germline CDR1 SNHLY, CDR2 FYNNEI. The CDR3 bases are TGTGCCAGCAGTGAAGAAATGGGCTCCTACGAGCAGTACTTC. Translation gives CASSEEMGSYEQYF. The full variable domain, completed using reference TRBV2 and TRBJ2-7, is EPEVTQTPSHQVTQMGQEVILRCVPISNHLYFYWYRQILGQKVEFLVSFYNNEISEKSEIFDDQFSVERPDGSNFTLKIRSTKLEDSAMYFCASSEEMGSYEQYFGPGTRLTVT.

This CDR3 reads CASSTDRATEAFF. CDR3 DNA: TGTGCCAGCAGCACGGACAGGGCCACTGAAGCTTTCTTT. The chain is built from TRBV5-6 and TRBJ1-1, with TRBD1 identical over 8 bases. There are 13 residues in the CDR3. The germline V gene has CDR1 SGHDT and CDR2 YYEEEE. Unmatched junction bases numbered 3, after V lost 4 bases and J lost 4 bases.

This clone was seen a single time. The chain is built from TRBV19 and TRBJ1-5; TRBD1 aligns across 9 bases. The V gene's germline CDR1 is LNHDA and CDR2 SQIVND (reference sequence). J lost 5 bases, V lost 5 bases, and 4 bases had no gene match. The CDR3 loop spans 14 amino acids. CDR3 sequence: CASSVGQGHQPQHF. CDR3 DNA: TGTGCCAGTAGTGTGGGACAGGGACATCAGCCCCAGCATTTT.

This sequence joins TRBV5-5 and TRBJ2-2; maybe TRBD2 (6 bases). CDR1 and CDR2 from the germline V gene are SGHKS and YYEKEE (reference sequence). The CDR3 has 15 amino acids. The V end lost 6 bases, the J end lost 6 bases, and 18 bases lay between the germline ends. This CDR3 is CASTLGAGRSGELFF. In DNA, the CDR3 is TGTGCCAGCACCCTCGGGGCGGGAAGGTCCGGGGAGCTGTTTTTT.

The chain combines TRBV28 with TRBJ1-3, with 11 bases that match TRBD1. The CDR3 spans 14 residues. The V segment lost 5 bases and the J segment 7 bases; nucleotides outside the gene matches: 4. Germline loops: CDR1 MDHEN, CDR2 SYDVKM. The CDR3: CASSRDRGFNTIYF. CDR3 bases: TGTGCCAGCAGTCGGGACAGGGGGTTTAACACCATATATTTT. The whole variable domain, filled in from reference TRBV28 and TRBJ1-3, reads DVKVTQSSRYLVKRTGEKVFLECVQDMDHENMFWYRQDPGLGLRLIYFSYDVKMKEKGDIPEGYSVSREKKERFSLILESASTNQTSMYLCASSRDRGFNTIYFGEGSWLTVV.

J is TRBJ2-1 and V is TRBV9; tentatively, D is TRBD2 (5 bases). Trimming removed 4 bases at V and 4 bases at J, with 21 bases between. The CDR3 is 17 residues long. CDR1 and CDR2 from the germline V gene are SGDLS and YYNGEE. The CDR3 DNA reads as TGTGCCAGCAGCCCCCCAGTAGCGCGGAGATCTTACAATGAGCAGTTCTTC. This codes for CASSPPVARRSYNEQFF.

As concerns this clone: Other DNA sequences in the same sample also yield this CDR3. The chain combines TRBV5-1 with TRBJ2-5; a weak D match, TRBD2 (6 bases). V was shortened by 0 bases and J by 2 bases, with 8 bases between the two germline ends. The CDR3 covers 14 residues. Germline CDR1 is SGHRS and CDR2 is YFSETQ. The DNA for the CDR3 is TGCGCCAGCAGCTTGGCCGGGACTCAAGAGACCCAGTACTTC. Its protein product is CASSLAGTQETQYF.

This chain links TRBV18 with TRBJ2-1; no reliable D call. This CDR3 comprises 13 residues. Deletions cut 3 bases from V and 9 bases from J, with 12 bases between. Per the germline V gene, CDR1 is KGHSH and CDR2 is LQKENI. CDR3 nucleotides: TGTGCCAGCTCACCGCCCGGGCAAAGTGAGCAGTTCTTC. As protein: CASSPPGQSEQFF. Full variable domain (remainder filled in from reference TRBV18 and TRBJ2-1): NAGVMQNPRHLVRRRGQEARLRCSPMKGHSHVYWYRQLPEEGLKFMVYLQKENIIDESGMPKERFSAEFPKEGPSILRIQQVVRGDSAAYFCASSPPGQSEQFFGPGTRLTVL.

This clone was counted once. Other DNA sequences in the sample encode the same CDR3. The chain uses TRBV9 and TRBJ1-1; the D is unclear. This CDR3 has 15 residues. CDR1 is SGDLS and CDR2 is YYNGEE in the germline V gene. The V end was cut by 1 base, the J end by 1 base, with 11 bases between. CDR3 sequence reads: CASSVSRGRNTEAFF. The CDR3 region has the DNA TGTGCCAGCAGCGTAAGTCGAGGACGGAACACTGAAGCTTTCTTT.